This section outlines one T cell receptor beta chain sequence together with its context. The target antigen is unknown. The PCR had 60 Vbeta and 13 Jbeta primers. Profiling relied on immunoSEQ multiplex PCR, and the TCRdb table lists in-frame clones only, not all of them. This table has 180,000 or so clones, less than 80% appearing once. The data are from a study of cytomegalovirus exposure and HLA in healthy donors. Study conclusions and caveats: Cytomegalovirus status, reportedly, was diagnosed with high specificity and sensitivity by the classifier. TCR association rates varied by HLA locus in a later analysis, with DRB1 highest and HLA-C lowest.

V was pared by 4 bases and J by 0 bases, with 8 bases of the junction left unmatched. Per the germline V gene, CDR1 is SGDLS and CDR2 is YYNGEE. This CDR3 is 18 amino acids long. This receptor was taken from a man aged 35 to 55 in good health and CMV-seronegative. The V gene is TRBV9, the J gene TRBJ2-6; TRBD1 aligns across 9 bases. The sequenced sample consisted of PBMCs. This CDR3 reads CASSRQGGASSGANVLTF. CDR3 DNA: TGTGCCAGCAGCAGACAGGGGGGGGCCAGCTCTGGGGCCAACGTCCTGACTTTC.